The source of this TCR beta chain is a study of cytotoxic CD8 clonotypes in ibrutinib-treated CLL. The overall study: Partial responses totalled roughly 24 and complete responses 2; after median approximately 62 months, approximately 15 remained remitted and roughly twelve progressed. Samples had a mean of around 250,000 productive templates and 90,000 or so productive rearrangements.

Overall study results and limits: Clonality increased at ibrutinib response, then returned toward baseline at progression.

V was clipped by 3 bases and J by 3 bases, with 12 bases between them. CDR3 length equals 13 residues. In germline, CDR1 is GTSNPN, CDR2 SVGIG (reference sequence). The planned depth of sequencing spanned 1 in 200,000 to 1 in 1 million T cells. Profiling relied on immunoSEQ multiplex PCR, and the TCRdb table lists in-frame clones only, not all of them. The sample has around 130,000 clones, around 80% seen once. As for this clone: Its antigen is unidentified.

The genes are TRBV30 and TRBJ2-7; D is ambiguous. The sequence derives from a human donor with chronic lymphocytic leukemia. Specimen: PBMCs, collected after 24 months of ibrutinib treatment. CDR3 sequence reads: CAWSSGVIYEQYF. The CDR3 DNA is TGTGCCTGGAGCTCTGGGGTAATCTACGAGCAGTACTTC.